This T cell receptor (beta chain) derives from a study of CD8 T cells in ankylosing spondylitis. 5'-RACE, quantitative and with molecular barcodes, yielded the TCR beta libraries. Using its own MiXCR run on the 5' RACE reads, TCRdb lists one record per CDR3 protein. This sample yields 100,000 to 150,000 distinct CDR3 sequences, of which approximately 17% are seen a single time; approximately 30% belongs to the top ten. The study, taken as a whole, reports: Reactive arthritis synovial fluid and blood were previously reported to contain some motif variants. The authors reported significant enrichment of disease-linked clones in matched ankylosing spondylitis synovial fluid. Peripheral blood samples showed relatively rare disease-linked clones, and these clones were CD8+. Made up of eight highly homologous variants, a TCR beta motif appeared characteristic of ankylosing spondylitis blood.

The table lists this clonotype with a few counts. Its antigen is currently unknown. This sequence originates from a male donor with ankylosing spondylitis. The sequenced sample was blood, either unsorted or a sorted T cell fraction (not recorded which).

This CDR3 reads CSARSTGFGSYNEQFF. The CDR3 bases are TGCAGTGCTAGATCAACAGGGTTTGGTTCCTACAATGAGCAGTTCTTC. The rearrangement joins TRBV20-1 to TRBJ2-1; a possible D gene is TRBD1 (6 bases). With 2 bases removed from V and 1 base from J, the gap between germline ends came to 15 bases. The CDR3 spans 16 residues. The germline CDR1 and CDR2 sequences are DFQATT and SNEGSKA (reference sequence).